This TCR beta chain was observed in a study of human T cells and chemical hapten exposure. Turning to the study itself: TCR yields per sample varied, mainly owing to small pooled library volume differences.

Study outcomes and limitations: Alopecia was present in the donors, so their immune response may differ from healthy people's. The study found that DPC sensitization did not change TCRs above 1 in 1000 frequency.

Stated time point: pre-sensitization, week 0. Documented treatment: therapeutic diphenylcyclopropenone sensitization with weekly scalp DPC. RNA extraction used unfractionated whole blood as the source of total RNA. TCRdb reprocessed the RACE reads with MiXCR, giving one entry per CDR3 protein. Of about 93,000 distinct CDR3 sequences detected, about 9% appear once; the ten largest clones hold approximately 2.8%. Looked up from germline, CDR1 is MNHEY and CDR2 is SVGEGT. The CDR3 covers 15 residues. Trimming cost V 1 base and J 4 bases; bases outside gene matches: 6. To note about this clonotype: Its antigen is undetermined.

Material: whole blood, obtained in connection with sensitization to the hapten diphenylcyclopropenone (DPC). V usage is TRBV6-2 or TRBV6-3 and J usage is TRBJ2-5; 7 bases are shared with TRBD2. This sequence originates from a man in his forties with alopecia areata. Some clones in this sample may be carry-over from other donors' samples. The CDR3 region is CASSYLAGAVETQYF. Here the CDR3 DNA reads TGTGCCAGCAGTTACTTGGCGGGAGCGGTAGAGACCCAGTACTTC.